These 14 T cell receptor beta chains came from one sample sequenced in a study of blood T cell repertoires in COVID-19. Clones were read by immunoSEQ multiplex PCR, and TCRdb kept only the in-frame ones, dropping some. The sample lists some 270,000 clones, 85% seen once, with around 9.8% in the top ten. Sequencing input: PBMCs or T cells enriched from blood (not recorded which). All receptors come from a woman aged 45-65 years with acute COVID-19.

This sequence joins TRBV19 and TRBJ2-3; D possibly corresponds to TRBD1 (5 bases). This CDR3 has 18 amino acids. Germline assignment: CDR1 LNHDA and CDR2 SQIVND (reference sequence). Trimming shortened V by 6 bases and J by 4 bases, and 26 bases separated the two germline ends. Written as DNA, the CDR3 is TGTGCCAGTAGCCCCACAGGCCACCCAGACCGCGTAGCAGATACGCAGTATTTT. Its translation is CASSPTGHPDRVADTQYF.

This rearrangement joins TRBV5-4 to TRBJ1-1, with 9 bases lining up with TRBD1. CDR1 is SGHNT and CDR2 is YYREEE in the germline V gene (reference sequence). This CDR3 contains 14 residues. Trimming cost V 4 bases and J 4 bases; bases outside gene matches: 5. Here the CDR3 reads CASSLQGARTEAFF. CDR3 sequence (DNA): TGTGCCAGCAGCCTACAGGGGGCGCGCACTGAAGCTTTCTTT.

CDR3 loop: CASSVQGARIGGELFF. In DNA, the CDR3 is TGTGCCAGCAGCGTTCAGGGGGCGAGGATCGGCGGGGAGCTGTTTTTT. The chain links TRBV9 to TRBJ2-2, with TRBD1 matching 8 bases. V lost 2 bases and J lost 7; bases outside the gene matches: 10. The CDR3 length is 16 residues. Per the germline V gene, CDR1 is SGDLS and CDR2 is YYNGEE.

V gene TRBV4-2 combines with J gene TRBJ2-1; TRBD2 is a possible D gene (5 bases). This CDR3 has 16 residues. Trimming shortened V by 1 base and J by 4 bases, and 14 bases separated the two germline ends. Germline CDR1 reads LGHNA; CDR2 reads YNFKEQ. CDR3 protein: CASSQVGEGGYNEQFF. For the CDR3, the DNA is TGTGCCAGCAGCCAAGTGGGAGAGGGTGGATACAATGAGCAGTTCTTC.

V gene TRBV4-1 combines with J gene TRBJ2-7, with 13 bases aligning to TRBD2. Germline V lookup: CDR1 MGHRA, CDR2 YSYEKL. This CDR3 contains 17 residues. V gave up 4 bases and J gave up 1 base; unmatched junction bases: 7. The CDR3 reads CASSPTSGGALSYEQYF. The CDR3 nucleotides read TGCGCCAGCAGCCCTACTAGCGGGGGGGCGCTATCCTACGAGCAGTACTTC.

The CDR3 bases are TGTGCCAGCAGTAGGACAGGCCTATATGGCTACACCTTC. Amino acid sequence: CASSRTGLYGYTF. The chain carries TRBV27 and TRBJ1-2; 7 nucleotides match TRBD1. The V segment lost 5 bases and the J segment 5 bases; nucleotides outside the gene matches: 5. The CDR3 has 13 residues. In germline, CDR1 is MNHEY, CDR2 SMNVEV (reference sequence).

The chain couples TRBV4-3 to TRBJ1-2, with a weak D call TRBD1 (6 bases). Trimming removed 1 base at V and 3 bases at J, with 12 bases between. Germline loops: CDR1 LGHNA, CDR2 YSLEER. This CDR3 is 15 amino acids long. CDR3 amino acids: CASSQGPGVDYGYTF. DNA for the CDR3: TGCGCCAGCAGCCAAGGCCCAGGGGTGGACTATGGCTACACCTTC.

In this sample, this clone turned up once. The J gene is TRBJ1-5, the V gene TRBV3-1 (or the pseudogene TRBV3-2); D may be TRBD1 (5 bases). The CDR3 runs 14 residues. Germline CDR1 and CDR2: LGHDT and YNNKEL (reference sequence). V was clipped by 0 bases and J by 5 bases, with 8 bases between them. CDR3 region: CASSQDRGYQPQHF. DNA of the CDR3: TGTGCCAGCAGCCAAGATAGGGGTTATCAGCCCCAGCATTTT.

About this clone itself: The sample contains more than one DNA sequence encoding this CDR3. V gene TRBV18 combines with J gene TRBJ1-6; possibly TRBD1 for D (6 bases). Trimming removed 1 base from V and 6 bases from J, with 10 bases in between. Looked up from germline, CDR1 is KGHSH and CDR2 is LQKENI. The length of the CDR3 is 15 residues. CDR3 sequence reads: CASSPRDTVNSPLHF. The CDR3 bases are TGTGCCAGCTCACCACGGGACACCGTTAATTCACCCCTCCACTTT.

The chain uses TRBV7-9 and TRBJ1-1; D not certain. In germline, CDR1 is SEHNR, CDR2 FQNEAQ (reference sequence). The ends were cut back, 3 bases at V and 3 bases at J, with 11 bases in the middle. The CDR3 runs 14 residues. The CDR3: CASSFQDAHTEAFF. In nucleotides, the CDR3 is TGTGCCAGCAGCTTCCAGGATGCACACACTGAAGCTTTCTTT.

The chain is built from TRBV9 and TRBJ1-2; 7 bases align to TRBD1. The length of the CDR3 is 16 residues. The germline gives CDR1 SGDLS, CDR2 YYNGEE. V was clipped by 2 bases and J by 0 bases; unmatched bases: 7. CDR3 nucleotides: TGTGCCAGCAGCGTCGAGGGGACAGCCGCTAACTATGGCTACACCTTC. It is translated as CASSVEGTAANYGYTF.

This clone was detected a few times. The CDR3 is CASSLAAGEGGWNQPQHF. The DNA for the CDR3 is TGTGCCAGCAGCTTGGCGGCAGGGGAAGGTGGTTGGAATCAGCCCCAGCATTTT. This rearrangement joins TRBV5-6 to TRBJ1-5; D might be TRBD1 (6 bases). Germline V gene data show CDR1 as SGHDT and CDR2 as YYEEEE. The CDR3 has 18 amino acids. V dropped 0 bases and J dropped 4 bases, with 20 bases sitting between them.

This chain connects TRBV19 to TRBJ2-7; weak D call: TRBD2 (6 bases). V lost 5 bases and J lost 0, with 11 bases in between. The CDR3 is 14 residues long. Looked up from germline, CDR1 is LNHDA and CDR2 is SQIVND (reference sequence). CDR3 region: CASSPGRSSYEQYF. CDR3 sequence (DNA): TGTGCCAGTAGTCCAGGGAGGAGCTCCTACGAGCAGTACTTC.

The rearrangement joins TRBV12-5 to TRBJ2-5, with 8 nucleotides matching TRBD2. The CDR3 consists of 16 residues. V dropped 1 base and J dropped 1; count of bases not matched to a gene: 5. Germline V gene sequence: CDR1 LGHNT, CDR2 FRNRAP. CDR3 residues: CASGLAPLAAQETQYF. The CDR3, as DNA: TGTGCTAGTGGTTTGGCCCCACTAGCGGCCCAAGAGACCCAGTACTTC.